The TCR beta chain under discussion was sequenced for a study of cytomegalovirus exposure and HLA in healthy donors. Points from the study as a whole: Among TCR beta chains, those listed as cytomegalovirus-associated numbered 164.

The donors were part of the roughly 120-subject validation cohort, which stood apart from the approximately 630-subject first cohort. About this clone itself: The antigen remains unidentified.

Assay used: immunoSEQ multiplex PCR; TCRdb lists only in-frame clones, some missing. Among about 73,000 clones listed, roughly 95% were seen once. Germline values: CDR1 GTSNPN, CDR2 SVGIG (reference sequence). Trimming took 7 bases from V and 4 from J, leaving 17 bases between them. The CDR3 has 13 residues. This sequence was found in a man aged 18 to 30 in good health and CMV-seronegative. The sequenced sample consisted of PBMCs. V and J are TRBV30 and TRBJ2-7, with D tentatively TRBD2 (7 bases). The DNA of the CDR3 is TGTGCCTTGGGGGGGGGCATCGGGTACGAGCAGTACTTC. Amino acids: CALGGGIGYEQYF.